Each of the 7 T cell receptor beta chains below was sequenced from the same sample in a study of blood T cell repertoires in COVID-19. Some clones are missing from TCRdb's copy, which holds only in-frame ones; the method was immunoSEQ multiplex PCR. Of approximately 150,000 clones listed, 81% are singletons. The sequenced material came from PBMCs or T cells enriched from blood (not recorded which). Receptor source: a woman aged 40 to 50 with acute COVID-19.

This chain links TRBV27 with TRBJ2-2; D gene unclear. The length of the CDR3 is 13 residues. V was clipped by 10 bases and J by 2 bases, with 11 bases between them. From germline, CDR1 is MNHEY and CDR2 SMNVEV (reference sequence). The CDR3 nucleotides are TGTGCCACTTCCCTAGTAAACACCGGGGAGCTGTTTTTT. Protein: CATSLVNTGELFF.

The rearrangement uses TRBV4-2 and TRBJ2-6, with TRBD1 matching 7 bases. The CDR3 sequence is 18 residues long. The J segment lost 0 bases and the V segment lost 0 bases, leaving 5 bases of the junction unmatched. Germline assignment: CDR1 LGHNA and CDR2 YNFKEQ. The CDR3: CASSQDLGGNSGANVLTF. CDR3 nucleotide sequence: TGTGCCAGCAGCCAAGATTTAGGGGGCAACTCTGGGGCCAACGTCCTGACTTTC.

The chain links TRBV27 to TRBJ2-7, with D perhaps matching TRBD1 (5 bases). CDR1 and CDR2 (germline): MNHEY, SMNVEV (reference sequence). The CDR3 contains 14 residues. Trimming cost V 6 bases and J 2 bases, with 14 bases left between them. The CDR3 loop is CASRGAVGTYEQYF. The CDR3 DNA sequence: TGTGCCAGCAGAGGGGCAGTGGGGACCTACGAGCAGTACTTC.

The rearrangement links TRBV12-3 or TRBV12-4 to TRBJ2-1; perhaps TRBD2 as D (5 bases). The CDR3 extends over 13 amino acids. V lost 5 bases to trimming and J lost 7 bases, with 12 bases between them. The CDR3 loop reads CASSPRRDNEQFF. In DNA, the CDR3 is TGTGCCAGCAGTCCCCGACGGGATAATGAGCAGTTCTTC.

The V and J genes are TRBV5-1 and TRBJ1-1; TRBD1 aligns across 8 bases. Germline loops: CDR1 SGHRS, CDR2 YFSETQ. The CDR3 is 15 residues long. Unmatched junction bases numbered 16, after V lost 4 bases and J lost 11 bases. CDR3 nucleotide sequence: TGCGCCAGCAGCCAGGGGACAGGTCAGGGCCTGTTGGCTTTCTTT. Its protein product is CASSQGTGQGLLAFF. The entire variable domain, with the rest obtained from reference TRBV5-1 and TRBJ1-1, is as follows: KAGVTQTPRYLIKTRGQQVTLSCSPISGHRSVSWYQQTPGQGLQFLFEYFSETQRNKGNFPGRFSGRQFSNSRSEMNVSTLELGDSALYLCASSQGTGQGLLAFFGQGTRLTVV.

This clone occurred once. The gene calls are TRBV9 and TRBJ1-1, with D unresolved. The CDR3 sequence is 13 residues long. The germline V and J ends were trimmed by 5 bases and 0 bases, with 8 bases remaining between them. The germline gives CDR1 SGDLS, CDR2 YYNGEE. As DNA, the CDR3 is TGTGCCAGCAGTCGGGGTATGAACACTGAAGCTTTCTTT. Translated, it gives CASSRGMNTEAFF.

The chain links TRBV20-1 to TRBJ1-2; weak D call: TRBD1 (5 bases). Germline assignment: CDR1 DFQATT and CDR2 SNEGSKA (reference sequence). The V and J ends lost 3 bases and 10 bases respectively, with 12 bases between them. This CDR3 comprises 11 residues. The CDR3 loop reads CSASKTETYTF. CDR3 nucleotides: TGCAGTGCTAGTAAGACAGAGACCTACACCTTC.